This paragraph covers one TCR beta chain sequence. Its antigen remains unknown. Germline lookup yields CDR1 WSHSY and CDR2 SAAADI. V lost 7 bases, J lost 5 bases, and 7 bases stayed unmatched. The CDR3 totals 13 residues. MiXCR, applied by TCRdb to the RT-PCR reads, yields one record per CDR3 protein. The sample has about 500,000 distinct CDR3 sequences, about 17% seen once; the top ten hold approximately 3%. The data are from a study of response to subunit inactivated influenza vaccine. Study findings and constraints: Researchers suggested that each seasonal influenza vaccination recruits few new T cells.

V usage is TRBV10-2 and J usage is TRBJ1-2, with 7 positions matching TRBD1. The TCR sequence derives from a man between 50 and 75 years old who received an inactivated influenza vaccine. Here the sequenced sample was CD4+ T cells sorted from PBMCs, taken roughly 24 months after vaccination. The CDR3 DNA reads TGCGCCAGCAACGACAGGGTTACGTATGGCTACACCTTC. It specifies CASNDRVTYGYTF.